The clone carrying this T cell receptor (beta chain) appeared a few times. What it binds is unknown. The sample belongs to a study of T cells after yellow fever vaccination. A 5'RACE template-switching step, the method used to make TCR cDNA, added a universal primer site and UMIs. Each CDR3 protein gets one entry after TCRdb re-called the 5' RACE reads with MiXCR. The sample has about 340,000 distinct CDR3 sequences; around 13% are singletons. Germline V CDR1 and CDR2: MNHEY, SVGAGI. The CDR3 extends over 15 amino acids. V gave up 6 bases and J gave up 2 bases; unmatched junction bases: 5. General study points: The study re-detected most primary-vaccination clones after the booster (under 97% CD4, roughly 85% CD8). Contamination by abundant bulk-population clonotypes could be present in FACS-sorted repertoires. By day 5 rather than day 15, the secondary response had peaked, though it was weaker.

The sequence came from a man aged 18 to 30 who received the YFV17D yellow fever vaccine. The material sequenced was CD4+ T cells sorted from PBMCs, taken 15 days after the yellow fever booster vaccination. The V call is TRBV6-5, the J call TRBJ2-1; TRBD1 aligns across 9 bases. The CDR3 nucleotides are TGTGCCAGCAGACCCGGGACAGGGACCTACAATGAGCAGTTCTTC. This gives the protein CASRPGTGTYNEQFF.